This TCR beta chain was sequenced for a study of blood T cell repertoires in COVID-19. Study-level information: Spain, Italy and the United States supplied samples that represented acute and convalescent COVID-19. T cells, B-cell-depleted T cells, or PBMCs provided the cDNA or gDNA that served as material.

This CDR3 contains 17 residues. Trimming removed 4 bases from V and 2 bases from J; junction bases left unmatched: 2. The germline V gene encodes CDR1 MGHRA and CDR2 YSYEKL. Source study methods: Reference gene primers were amplified, and this amplification served to estimate nucleated cell counts. Here immunoSEQ multiplex PCR was the method, and the copy in TCRdb shows in-frame clones only, minus some. D and trimming were read from the DNA, whereas the V and J calls and clone size are those reported in that table. Among 100,000 to 150,000 clones, approximately 88% were seen once, and the ten largest hold around 13%.

The receptor was isolated from a woman aged 25 to 45 who had recovered from COVID-19. V and J are TRBV4-1 and TRBJ2-6, with TRBD2 matching over 13 bases. The sample was peripheral blood. The CDR3 DNA follows: TGCGCCAGCAGCCTGGGACTAGCGGGACCTGGGGCCAACGTCCTGACTTTC. Protein sequence: CASSLGLAGPGANVLTF.